Following are 18 T cell receptor beta chains from one sample sequenced in a study of shared T cell receptors in the human thymus. Generated by immunoSEQ multiplex PCR, the TCRdb table keeps only in-frame clones and is missing some. This sample has about 380,000 clones, with more than 85% found just once. Sequences were obtained from thymocytes. These receptors were taken from a human donor.

This sequence joins TRBV18 and TRBJ1-5, with 7 bases matching TRBD1. The junction had 9 bases not matched to a gene; V was cut back by 5 bases and J by 2 bases. Germline-derived CDR1 and CDR2 are KGHSH and LQKENI. This CDR3 has 16 amino acids. The CDR3, as DNA: TGTGCCAGCTCAACCGACAGGGTTAGACGCAATCAGCCCCAGCATTTT. Translated: CASSTDRVRRNQPQHF.

This rearrangement joins TRBV6-5 to TRBJ2-7; TRBD1 agrees at 9 bases. V lost 4 bases to trimming and J lost 2 bases; unmatched junction nucleotides: 6. From germline, CDR1 is MNHEY and CDR2 SVGAGI. This CDR3 has 15 residues. The CDR3 nucleotides read TGTGCCAGCAGTTCCCCCGGGACAGGGACCTACGAGCAGTACTTC. It yields the protein CASSSPGTGTYEQYF.

The chain joins TRBV7-8 to TRBJ1-3; 8 nucleotides align to TRBD1. Germline-derived CDR1 and CDR2 are SGHVS and FQNEAQ. The CDR3 contains 17 residues. The V gene end was trimmed by 4 bases and the J gene end by 4 bases; junction bases not matched to a gene: 12. The DNA of the CDR3 is TGTGCCAGCAGCTCCTGGGGGGCAGGGGGCAACGGAAACACCATATATTTT. Residues: CASSSWGAGGNGNTIYF.

The V and J genes are TRBV6-1 and TRBJ2-7; the match to TRBD2 covers 12 bases. Per the germline V gene, CDR1 is MNHNS and CDR2 is SASEGT. The V gene end was trimmed by 4 bases and the J gene end by 2 bases; junction bases not matched to a gene: 9. The CDR3 length is 17 residues. The CDR3 DNA sequence: TGTGCCAGCAGTGGAGCTAGCGGGAGGGCCCGCACCTACGAGCAGTACTTC. Amino acids: CASSGASGRARTYEQYF.

The J gene is TRBJ1-5, the V gene TRBV27; possibly TRBD1 for D (5 bases). The CDR3 has 19 residues. The germline V gene has CDR1 MNHEY and CDR2 SMNVEV (reference sequence). Trimming removed 6 bases from V and 5 bases from J, with 29 bases in between. CDR3: CASSPRWRGRENTDQPQHF. In DNA, the CDR3 is TGTGCCAGCAGCCCCCGGTGGCGGGGCAGGGAGAATACGGATCAGCCCCAGCATTTT.

This chain connects TRBV30 to TRBJ2-7; D call uncertain. Looked up from germline, CDR1 is GTSNPN and CDR2 is SVGIG (reference sequence). The CDR3 is 12 residues long. The V end lost 0 bases, the J end lost 3 bases, and 6 bases lay between the germline ends. Here the CDR3 DNA reads TGTGCCTGGAGTGTAGGCTTCTACGAGCAGTACTTC. Translation: CAWSVGFYEQYF. Together with reference TRBV30 and TRBJ2-7, the CDR3 gives the full variable domain: SQTIHQWPATLVQPVGSPLSLECTVEGTSNPNLYWYRQAAGRGLQLLFYSVGIGQISSEVPQNLSASRPQDRQFILSSKKLLLSDSGFYLCAWSVGFYEQYFGPGTRLTVT.

As DNA, the CDR3 is TGTGCCAGCAGCGTAGGAGCGCCTCGATCTCGAGAGGCGGAACTGTTTTTT. Translation gives CASSVGAPRSREAELFF. The chain links TRBV9 to TRBJ1-4; D is unclear. The CDR3 extends over 17 amino acids. V lost 0 bases, J lost 12 bases, and 24 bases lay in between. From germline, CDR1 is SGDLS and CDR2 YYNGEE.

The chain has TRBV5-8 and TRBJ1-5; no clear D. Germline lookup yields CDR1 SGHTS and CDR2 YDEGEE. V was trimmed by 3 bases and J by 4 bases, leaving 17 bases between them. The CDR3 totals 16 residues. This CDR3 reads CASSSWGLRQNQPQHF. CDR3 bases: TGTGCCAGCAGCTCCTGGGGTCTTCGGCAGAATCAGCCCCAGCATTTT.

The rearrangement uses TRBV18 and TRBJ2-3; maybe TRBD1 (5 bases). This CDR3 is 15 amino acids long. Germline values: CDR1 KGHSH, CDR2 LQKENI. The ends were cut back, 5 bases at V and 5 bases at J, with 17 bases in the middle. CDR3: CASSAWGLRGDTQYF. CDR3 DNA sequence: TGTGCCAGCTCAGCATGGGGCCTTAGGGGAGATACGCAGTATTTT.

The V gene is TRBV28, the J gene TRBJ2-7; 9 bases match TRBD1. Germline V gene lookup returns CDR1 MDHEN and CDR2 SYDVKM. The CDR3 totals 11 residues. Unmatched junction bases numbered 7, after V lost 11 bases and J lost 8 bases. The CDR3 coding sequence is TGTGCCCTGAAACAGGGGGCGAAGCAGTACTTC. Protein sequence: CALKQGAKQYF. Full variable domain (rest looked up from reference TRBV28 and TRBJ2-7): DVKVTQSSRYLVKRTGEKVFLECVQDMDHENMFWYRQDPGLGLRLIYFSYDVKMKEKGDIPEGYSVSREKKERFSLILESASTNQTSMYLCALKQGAKQYFGPGTRLTVT.

The rearrangement joins TRBV4-2 to TRBJ1-2; a weak D match, TRBD1 (6 bases). The germline V gene encodes CDR1 LGHNA and CDR2 YNFKEQ. The CDR3 totals 17 residues. Trimming cost V 1 base and J 6 bases, with 21 bases left between them. In DNA, the CDR3 is TGTGCCAGCAGCCAAGGCTGGGACACTAAGGTCACCCATGGCTACACCTTC. Protein product: CASSQGWDTKVTHGYTF.

This clone has a handful of counts. The chain combines TRBV2 with TRBJ1-1; a weak D match, TRBD1 (5 bases). Trimming stripped 8 bases from V and 3 bases from J, with 22 bases between. The V gene's germline CDR1 is SNHLY and CDR2 FYNNEI. The CDR3 length is 16 residues. Written as DNA, the CDR3 is TGTGCCAGCTCAATGTGTGGGACCGAGGGAGACACTGAAGCTTTCTTT. It specifies CASSMCGTEGDTEAFF.

V usage is TRBV5-4 and J usage is TRBJ2-7; a possible D gene is TRBD1 (6 bases). The germline V and J ends were trimmed by 4 bases and 6 bases, with 14 bases remaining between them. Germline V gene lookup returns CDR1 SGHNT and CDR2 YYREEE (reference sequence). The CDR3 spans 13 residues. CDR3 in amino acids: CASSRRTAAEQYF. The DNA of the CDR3 is TGTGCCAGCAGCCGCCGGACAGCAGCCGAGCAGTACTTC.

The chain uses TRBV28 and TRBJ2-1, with 13 bases aligning to TRBD2. The CDR3 is 17 amino acids. In germline, CDR1 is MDHEN, CDR2 SYDVKM. V shed 6 bases, J shed 0 bases, and the junction held 5 bases outside the gene matches. CDR3: CASSSGTSGTSYNEQFF. CDR3 bases: TGTGCCAGCAGCTCAGGGACTAGCGGGACCTCCTACAATGAGCAGTTCTTC.

The J gene is TRBJ2-1, the V gene TRBV28; 7 positions match TRBD2. Per germline, CDR1 MDHEN and CDR2 SYDVKM. The CDR3 contains 18 residues. Germline trimming cut 3 bases from V and 0 bases from J; bases unmatched to any gene: 11. DNA of the CDR3: TGTGCCAGCAGTTTCCCCAGGGAGGGAGACTTCTCCTACAATGAGCAGTTCTTC. Protein product: CASSFPREGDFSYNEQFF.

This clone appeared once. The rearrangement joins TRBV11-3 to TRBJ2-7; D might be TRBD1 or TRBD2, each matching 6 bases. V shed 5 bases and J shed 0 bases, with 14 bases lying between them. CDR3 length: 15 amino acids. CDR1 is SGHNT, CDR2 YENEEA, per germline. DNA of the CDR3: TGTGCCAGCAGCCCGGGGGCAGGCCTCTCCTACGAGCAGTACTTC. Translation gives CASSPGAGLSYEQYF. The full variable domain, its missing parts supplied by reference TRBV11-3 and TRBJ2-7, is EAGVVQSPRYKIIEKKQPVAFWCNPISGHNTLYWYLQNLGQGPELLIRYENEEAVDDSQLPKDRFSAERLKGVDSTLKIQPAELGDSAVYLCASSPGAGLSYEQYFGPGTRLTVT.

The V call is TRBV28, the J call TRBJ2-7; 13 bases are shared with TRBD2. The V segment lost 5 bases and the J segment 5 bases; nucleotides outside the gene matches: 15. Germline loops: CDR1 MDHEN, CDR2 SYDVKM. This CDR3 has 18 amino acids. CDR3 in amino acids: CASSPLRTSGSIAHEQYF. The CDR3 bases are TGTGCCAGCAGTCCCCTCCGGACTAGCGGGAGTATAGCCCACGAGCAGTACTTC.

The V gene is TRBV27, the J gene TRBJ2-2, with a tentative D call TRBD1 (6 bases). V lost 6 bases, J lost 5 bases, and 10 bases lay in between. The V gene's germline CDR1 is MNHEY and CDR2 SMNVEV (reference sequence). This CDR3 has 13 amino acids. The CDR3 region is CASRGTGTGELFF. In nucleotides, the CDR3 is TGTGCCAGCAGAGGAACAGGGACCGGGGAGCTGTTTTTT.